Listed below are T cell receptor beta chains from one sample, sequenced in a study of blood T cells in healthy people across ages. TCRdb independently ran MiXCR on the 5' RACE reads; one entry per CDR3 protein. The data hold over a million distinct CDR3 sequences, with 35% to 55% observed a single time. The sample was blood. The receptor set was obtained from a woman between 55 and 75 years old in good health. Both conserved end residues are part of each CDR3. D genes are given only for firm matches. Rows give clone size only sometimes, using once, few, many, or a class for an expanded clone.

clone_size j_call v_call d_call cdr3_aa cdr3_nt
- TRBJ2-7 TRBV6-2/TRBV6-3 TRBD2 CASSYGGRAYEQYF TGTGCCAGCAGTTACGGCGGGAGGGCCTACGAGCAGTACTTC
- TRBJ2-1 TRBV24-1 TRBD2 CATSEGTSVYNEQFF TGTGCCACCAGTGAGGGGACTAGCGTATACAATGAGCAGTTCTTC
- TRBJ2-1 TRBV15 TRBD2 CATSRDSGLAWQFF TGTGCCACCAGCAGAGATAGCGGACTAGCATGGCAGTTCTTC
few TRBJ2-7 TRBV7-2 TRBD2 CASSPGLAVEAYEQYF TGTGCCAGCAGCCCGGGACTAGCGGTGGAAGCCTACGAGCAGTACTTC
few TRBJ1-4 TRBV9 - CASSLTGGFGATNEKLFF TGTGCCAGCAGCTTGACGGGGGGATTTGGTGCAACTAATGAAAAACTGTTTTTT
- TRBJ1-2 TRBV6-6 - CASRARQDSWGYTF TGTGCCAGCAGGGCCCGACAGGACTCCTGGGGCTACACCTTC
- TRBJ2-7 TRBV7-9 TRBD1 CASTGQAPYEQYF TGTGCCAGCACCGGACAGGCCCCTTACGAGCAGTACTTC
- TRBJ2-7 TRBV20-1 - CSARNFGTSVYEQYF TGCAGTGCTAGAAACTTTGGGACCAGCGTTTACGAGCAGTACTTC
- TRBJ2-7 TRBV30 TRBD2 CAWDLAGGTYEQYF TGTGCCTGGGACCTAGCGGGAGGGACCTACGAGCAGTACTTC
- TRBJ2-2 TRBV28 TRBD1 CASMGTGGWVNTGELFF TGTGCCAGCATGGGTACAGGGGGATGGGTTAACACCGGGGAGCTGTTTTTT
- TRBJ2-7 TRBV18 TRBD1 CASWRTGTYEQYF TGTGCCAGCTGGCGGACAGGGACCTACGAGCAGTACTTC
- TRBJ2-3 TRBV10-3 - CAIRDPAGVTDTQYF TGTGCCATCCGGGACCCCGCCGGAGTTACAGATACGCAGTATTTT
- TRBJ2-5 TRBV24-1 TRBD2 CATSDATSGSETQYF TGTGCCACCAGTGATGCCACTAGCGGGAGTGAGACCCAGTACTTC
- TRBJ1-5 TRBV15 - CATSRDQANQPQHF TGTGCCACCAGCAGAGATCAGGCCAATCAGCCCCAGCATTTT
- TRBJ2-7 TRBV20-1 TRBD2 CSAREGFRLADNSYEQYF TGCAGTGCTAGAGAAGGTTTTCGGCTAGCGGATAACTCCTACGAGCAGTACTTC
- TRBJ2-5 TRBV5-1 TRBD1 CASSKRDRGSTQYF TGCGCCAGCAGCAAAAGGGACAGGGGATCTACCCAGTACTTC
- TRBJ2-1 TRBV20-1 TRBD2 CSASLAGVPNEQFF TGCAGTGCTTCTCTAGCGGGAGTCCCCAATGAGCAGTTCTTC
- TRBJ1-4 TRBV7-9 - CASSLTSGVNEKLFF TGTGCCAGCAGCTTAACCTCAGGGGTTAATGAAAAACTGTTTTTT
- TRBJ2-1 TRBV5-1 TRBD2 CTSSLRTSGRVDEQFF TGCACCAGCAGCCTCCGAACTAGCGGGAGGGTGGATGAGCAGTTCTTC
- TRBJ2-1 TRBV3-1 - CASSQVAEQFF TGTGCCAGCAGCCAAGTAGCTGAGCAGTTCTTC
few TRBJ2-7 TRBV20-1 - CSQGGDSYEQYF TGCAGCCAAGGGGGGGACAGTTATGAGCAGTACTTC
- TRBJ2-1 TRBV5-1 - CASNRRSGQLPNEQFF TGCGCCAGCAACCGGCGGTCCGGACAACTCCCTAATGAGCAGTTCTTC
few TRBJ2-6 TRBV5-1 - CASSLAPGADSGANVLTF TGCGCCAGCAGCTTGGCTCCGGGGGCGGACTCTGGGGCCAACGTCCTGACTTTC
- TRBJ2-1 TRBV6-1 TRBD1 CASSATPGQSTNEQFF TGTGCCAGCAGTGCTACTCCGGGACAGAGTACCAACGAGCAGTTCTTC
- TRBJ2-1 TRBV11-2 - CASSRDHNEQFF TGTGCCAGCAGCCGAGACCACAATGAGCAGTTCTTC
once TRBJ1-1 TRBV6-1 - CASSEGMMNTEAFF TGTGCCAGCAGTGAAGGGATGATGAACACTGAAGCTTTCTTT
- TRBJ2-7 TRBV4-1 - CASSQDRDFLLSSYEQYF TGCGCCAGCAGCCAAGATAGGGACTTTCTTTTAAGTTCCTACGAGCAGTACTTC
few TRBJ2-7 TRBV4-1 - CASSQDRSRSYEQYF TGCGCCAGCAGCCAAGACAGGTCTAGGTCCTACGAGCAGTACTTC
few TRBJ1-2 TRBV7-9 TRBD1 CASSFQGGRDAYYGYTF TGTGCCAGCAGCTTTCAAGGGGGCCGGGACGCTTACTATGGCTACACCTTC
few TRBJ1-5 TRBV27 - CASSLSGARGQPQHF TGTGCCAGCAGTTTATCGGGGGCGAGAGGTCAGCCCCAGCATTTT
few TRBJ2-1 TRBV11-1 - CASSLTPGPTLGEQFF TGTGCCAGCAGCTTGACACCGGGACCTACCTTGGGTGAGCAGTTCTTC
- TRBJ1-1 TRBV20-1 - CSAIPPTGSNTEAFF TGCAGTGCTATTCCCCCCACAGGATCTAACACTGAAGCTTTCTTT
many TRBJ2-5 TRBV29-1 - CSVDGSLARETQYF TGCAGCGTTGATGGGTCACTAGCTCGGGAGACCCAGTACTTC
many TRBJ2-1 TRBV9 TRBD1 CASSTAYRGHEQFF TGTGCCAGCAGCACAGCCTACAGGGGACATGAGCAGTTCTTC
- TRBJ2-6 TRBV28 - CASSGWTDSGANVLTF TGTGCCAGCAGTGGTTGGACTGACTCTGGGGCCAACGTCCTGACTTTC
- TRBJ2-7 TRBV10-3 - CAIAGGSGRVGSQSSYEQYF TGTGCCATCGCTGGTGGGTCCGGGAGAGTGGGCTCCCAAAGCTCCTACGAGCAGTACTTC
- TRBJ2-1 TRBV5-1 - CASSLNGSPNNEQFF TGCGCCAGCAGCTTAAACGGGAGCCCCAACAATGAGCAGTTCTTC
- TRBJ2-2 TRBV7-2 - CASSLAASRRRTGELFF TGTGCCAGCAGCTTAGCAGCGAGCCGACGGAGAACCGGGGAGCTGTTTTTT
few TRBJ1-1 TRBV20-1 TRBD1 CSAGGQPEAFF TGCAGTGCGGGGGGACAGCCTGAAGCTTTCTTT
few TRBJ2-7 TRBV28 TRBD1 CASSIGTGTYEQYF TGTGCCAGCAGCATCGGGACAGGGACCTACGAGCAGTACTTC
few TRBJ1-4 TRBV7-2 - CASSPRGGWDEKLFF TGTGCCAGCAGCCCTCGCGGGGGTTGGGATGAAAAACTGTTTTTT
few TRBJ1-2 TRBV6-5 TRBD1 CASSYTTGIAGYTF TGTGCCAGCAGTTACACGACAGGGATTGCTGGCTACACCTTC
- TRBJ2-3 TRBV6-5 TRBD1 CASSYGTGGSTQYF TGTGCCAGCAGTTACGGGACAGGGGGGTCTACGCAGTATTTT
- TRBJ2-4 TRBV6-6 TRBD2 CASGEGPKNIQYF TGTGCCAGCGGGGAGGGTCCCAAAAACATTCAGTACTTC
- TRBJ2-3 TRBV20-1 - CSAQPQGDTQYF TGCAGTGCTCAACCTCAGGGGGATACGCAGTATTTT
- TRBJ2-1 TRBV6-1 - CASSEWAGSSYNEQFF TGTGCCAGCAGTGAATGGGCGGGAAGCTCCTACAATGAGCAGTTCTTC
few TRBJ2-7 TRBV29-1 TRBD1 CSAGDSYYEQYF TGCAGCGCCGGGGACAGTTACTACGAGCAGTACTTC
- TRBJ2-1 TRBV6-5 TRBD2 CASRKLAGSNEQFF TGTGCCAGCAGAAAACTAGCGGGTAGCAATGAGCAGTTCTTC
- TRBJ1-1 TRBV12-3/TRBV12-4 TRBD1 CASSFQPGQGYTEAFF TGTGCCAGCAGTTTTCAACCGGGACAGGGGTACACTGAAGCTTTCTTT
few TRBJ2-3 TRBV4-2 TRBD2 CASSHSGSWVDTQYF TGTGCCAGCAGCCACAGCGGGAGCTGGGTAGATACGCAGTATTTT
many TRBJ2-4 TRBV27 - CASRPAGIAKNIQYF TGTGCCAGCAGGCCCGCGGGGATCGCCAAAAACATTCAGTACTTC
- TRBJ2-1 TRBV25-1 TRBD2 CASSGPGLANEQFF TGTGCCAGCAGTGGACCGGGACTAGCGAATGAGCAGTTCTTC
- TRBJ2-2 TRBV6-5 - CASSRRASNTGELFF TGTGCCAGCAGCCGGCGGGCCTCGAACACCGGGGAGCTGTTTTTT
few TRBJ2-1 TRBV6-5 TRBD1 CASSYSGDRVRSSYNEQFF TGTGCCAGCAGTTACTCCGGCGACAGGGTACGGAGCTCCTACAATGAGCAGTTCTTC
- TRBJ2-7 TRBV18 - CASSKSGGNSYEQYF TGTGCCAGCTCGAAATCAGGGGGGAACTCCTACGAGCAGTACTTC
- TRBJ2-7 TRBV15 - CATSRPDSHYEQYF TGTGCCACCAGCAGACCTGATTCGCACTACGAGCAGTACTTC
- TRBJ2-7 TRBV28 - CASSPTGLGVGQYF TGTGCCAGCAGTCCGACGGGACTCGGCGTCGGGCAGTACTTC
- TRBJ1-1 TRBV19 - CASSTLPDSEAFF TGTGCCAGTAGTACACTACCGGACAGTGAAGCTTTCTTT
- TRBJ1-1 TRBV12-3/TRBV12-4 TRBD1 CASSARTGVQNTEAFF TGTGCCAGCAGTGCCCGGACAGGGGTCCAGAACACTGAAGCTTTCTTT
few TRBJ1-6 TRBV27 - CASSFRERVSPLHF TGTGCCAGCAGTTTCAGGGAGCGAGTGTCACCCCTCCACTTT